The present T cell receptor beta chain was sequenced within a study of chemoradiotherapy in HPV16-positive cancers. Overall study results and limits: HPV-specific T cells were functionally defined from only a couple of HPV16-positive patients.

Generated by immunoSEQ multiplex PCR, the TCRdb table keeps only in-frame clones and is missing some. The sample lists fewer than 5,000 clones, around 80% occurring once. Details on this clone: No antigen is known for it.

J lost 0 bases, V lost 1 base, and 2 bases had no gene match. The CDR3 is made up of 15 amino acids. CDR1 MNHNS and CDR2 SASEGT come from the germline V gene. Sequenced here: tumor tissue, sampled from a patient who underwent chemoradiotherapy. V is TRBV6-1 and J is TRBJ2-7; 8 bases align to TRBD2. This TCR derives from a human donor with HPV-associated anogenital cancer. The CDR3 sequence: CASSEESGSSYEQYF. CDR3 sequence (DNA): TGTGCCAGCAGTGAAGAAAGCGGGAGCTCCTACGAGCAGTACTTC.